The T cell receptor beta chain under discussion was sequenced for a study of regulatory T cells in long-lasting Graves disease. Documented time point: newly diagnosed GD, antithyroid drugs for less than 3 months. Generation of the TCR library employed RNA extracted from PBMCs. Germline loops: CDR1 MNHEY, CDR2 SVGEGT. Trimming removed 2 bases at V and 6 bases at J, with 7 bases between. The CDR3 covers 13 residues. The authors built TCR beta libraries using iRepertoire HTBI primers and Arm-PCR of CDR3 regions. TCRdb redid the calling of the multiplex PCR reads with MiXCR, one entry per CDR3 protein. This table holds some 340,000 distinct CDR3 sequences, over 9.5% found once. These records were also assigned to another study, of T cells in Graves' hyperthyroidism and ophthalmopathy.

The sequencing used peripheral blood mononuclear cells (PBMCs), collected at new diagnosis, from a patient treated with antithyroid drugs. The TCR sequence derives from a woman younger than 30 with Graves disease. J is TRBJ2-2 and V is TRBV6-2 or TRBV6-3; D perhaps matches TRBD2 (5 bases). The CDR3 spells CASSYRTAGELFF. CDR3 bases: TGTGCCAGCAGTTACAGGACTGCCGGGGAGCTGTTTTTT.